The T cell receptor beta chain described here comes from a study of identifying expanded T cells in peripheral blood. During the collection period, no donor immune events like infections were recorded. Method: immunoSEQ multiplex PCR; TCRdb's copy keeps in-frame clones and lacks some. The table records about 78,000 clones, around 89% of them present only once. This CDR3 contains 11 residues. The germline V and J ends were trimmed by 3 bases and 5 bases, with 7 bases remaining between them. Germline V lookup: CDR1 DFQATT, CDR2 SNEGSKA (reference sequence). This sequence joins TRBV20-1 and TRBJ1-1, with a possible D match to TRBD1 (5 bases). Sequencing was carried out using blood. The sequence came from a person aged 18 to 75 in good health. The CDR3 protein is CSASGGTEAFF. The CDR3 coding sequence is TGCAGTGCTAGCGGGGGAACTGAAGCTTTCTTT.